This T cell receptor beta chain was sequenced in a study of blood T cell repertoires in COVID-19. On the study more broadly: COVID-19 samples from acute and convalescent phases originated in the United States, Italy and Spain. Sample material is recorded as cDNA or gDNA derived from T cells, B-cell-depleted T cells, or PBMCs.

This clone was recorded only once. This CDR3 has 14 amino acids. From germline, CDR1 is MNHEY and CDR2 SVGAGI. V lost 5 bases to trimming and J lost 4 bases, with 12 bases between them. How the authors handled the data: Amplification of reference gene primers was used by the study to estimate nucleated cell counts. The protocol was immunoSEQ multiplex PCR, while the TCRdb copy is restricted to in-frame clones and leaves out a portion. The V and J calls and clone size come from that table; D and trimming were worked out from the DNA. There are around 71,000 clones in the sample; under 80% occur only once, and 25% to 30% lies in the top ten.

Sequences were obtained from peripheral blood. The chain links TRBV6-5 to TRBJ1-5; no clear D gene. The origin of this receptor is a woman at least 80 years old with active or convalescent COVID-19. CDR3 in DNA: TGTGCCAGCAGTACCGCCTTGACAAATCAGCCCCAGCATTTT. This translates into CASSTALTNQPQHF.